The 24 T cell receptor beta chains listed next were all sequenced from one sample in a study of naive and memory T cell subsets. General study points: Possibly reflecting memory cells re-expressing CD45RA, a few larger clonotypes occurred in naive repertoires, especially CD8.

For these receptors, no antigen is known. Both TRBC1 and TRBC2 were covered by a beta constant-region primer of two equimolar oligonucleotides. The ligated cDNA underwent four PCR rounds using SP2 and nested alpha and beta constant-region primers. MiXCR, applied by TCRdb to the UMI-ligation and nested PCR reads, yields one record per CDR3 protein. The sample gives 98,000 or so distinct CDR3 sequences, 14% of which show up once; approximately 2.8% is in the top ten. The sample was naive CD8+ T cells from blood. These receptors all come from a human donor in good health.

CDR3 coding DNA: TGTGCCAGCAGTTTTCAGGGGACTAGCGGAACGATTACCTACAATGAGCAGTTCTTC. It is translated as CASSFQGTSGTITYNEQFF. The chain carries TRBV27 and TRBJ2-1; 11 nucleotides match TRBD2. The junction had 12 bases not matched to a gene; V was cut back by 3 bases and J by 2 bases. Germline assignment: CDR1 MNHEY and CDR2 SMNVEV (reference sequence). This CDR3 spans 19 amino acids.

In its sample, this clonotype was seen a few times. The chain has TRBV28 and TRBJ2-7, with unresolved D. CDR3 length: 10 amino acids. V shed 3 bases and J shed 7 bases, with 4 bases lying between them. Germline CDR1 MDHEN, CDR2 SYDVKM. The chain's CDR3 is CASSFGEQYF. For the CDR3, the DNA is TGTGCCAGCAGTTTCGGTGAGCAGTACTTC.

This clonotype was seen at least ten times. In DNA form, the CDR3 reads TGCAGTGCTAGGGATAAGGGTGAAGCTTTCTTT. It specifies CSARDKGEAFF. The J gene is TRBJ1-1, the V gene TRBV20-1; D uncertain. The CDR3 runs to 11 residues. Looked up from germline, CDR1 is DFQATT and CDR2 is SNEGSKA (reference sequence). V lost 3 bases to trimming and J lost 7 bases, with 9 bases between them.

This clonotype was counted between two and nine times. Here the CDR3 reads CASWGHGTGDSGAYEQYF. CDR3 nucleotide sequence: TGTGCCAGCTGGGGACACGGGACAGGGGACTCTGGAGCCTACGAGCAGTACTTC. The chain is built from TRBV6-2 or TRBV6-3 and TRBJ2-7; 10 positions match TRBD1. The CDR3 is made up of 18 amino acids. Germline values: CDR1 MNHEY, CDR2 SVGEGT. V trimming: 8 bases; J trimming: 2 bases; junction bases outside the gene matches: 18.

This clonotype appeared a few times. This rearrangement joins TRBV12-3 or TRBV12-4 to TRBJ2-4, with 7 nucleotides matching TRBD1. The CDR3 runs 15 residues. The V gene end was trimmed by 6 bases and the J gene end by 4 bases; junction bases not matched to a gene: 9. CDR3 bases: TGTGCCAGCAGCCCGTCGGGACAGAAAAAAAACATTCAGTACTTC. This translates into CASSPSGQKKNIQYF.

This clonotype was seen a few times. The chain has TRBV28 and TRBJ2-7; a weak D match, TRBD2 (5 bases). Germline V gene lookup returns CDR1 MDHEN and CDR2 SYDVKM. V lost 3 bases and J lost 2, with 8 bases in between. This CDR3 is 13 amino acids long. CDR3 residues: CASSLPLAYEQYF. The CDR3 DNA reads TGTGCCAGCAGTTTGCCACTAGCCTACGAGCAGTACTTC.

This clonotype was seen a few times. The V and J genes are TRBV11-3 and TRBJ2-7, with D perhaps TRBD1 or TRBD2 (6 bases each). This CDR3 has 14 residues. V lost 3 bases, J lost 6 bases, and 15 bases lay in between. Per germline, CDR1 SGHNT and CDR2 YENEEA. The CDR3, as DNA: TGTGCCAGCAGCTTGCGGGACACGTTAACCGAGCAGTACTTC. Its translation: CASSLRDTLTEQYF.

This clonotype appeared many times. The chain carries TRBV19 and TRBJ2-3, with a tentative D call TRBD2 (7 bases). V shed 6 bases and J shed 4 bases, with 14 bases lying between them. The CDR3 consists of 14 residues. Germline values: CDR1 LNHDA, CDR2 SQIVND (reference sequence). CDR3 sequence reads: CASRTGGSADTQYF. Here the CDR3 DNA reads TGTGCCAGTAGGACGGGGGGCAGTGCAGATACGCAGTATTTT.

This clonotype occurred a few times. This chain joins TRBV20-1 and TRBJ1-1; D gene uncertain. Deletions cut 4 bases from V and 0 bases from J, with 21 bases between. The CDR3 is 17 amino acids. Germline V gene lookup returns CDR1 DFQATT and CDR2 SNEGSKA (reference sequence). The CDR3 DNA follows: TGCAGTGCTACACTCGTGAGGTCGGGAGGGATGAACACTGAAGCTTTCTTT. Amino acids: CSATLVRSGGMNTEAFF.

The chain's CDR3 is CASIPASSYNEQFF. CDR3 bases: TGTGCCAGCATTCCCGCAAGCTCCTACAATGAGCAGTTCTTC. V gene TRBV6-2 or TRBV6-3 combines with J gene TRBJ2-1; D is ambiguous. Germline CDR1 reads MNHEY; CDR2 reads SVGEGT. The length of the CDR3 is 14 residues. V dropped 7 bases and J dropped 0 bases, with 10 bases sitting between them.

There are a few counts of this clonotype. CDR3: CASSLSPELAGIHTQYF. The DNA for the CDR3 is TGTGCCAGCAGCTTAAGCCCGGAACTAGCGGGAATTCATACGCAGTATTTT. V gene TRBV7-3 combines with J gene TRBJ2-3; the match to TRBD2 covers 10 bases. V lost 1 base to trimming and J lost 7 bases; unmatched junction nucleotides: 11. Germline CDR1 reads SGHTA; CDR2 reads FQGTGA. The CDR3 is 17 residues long.

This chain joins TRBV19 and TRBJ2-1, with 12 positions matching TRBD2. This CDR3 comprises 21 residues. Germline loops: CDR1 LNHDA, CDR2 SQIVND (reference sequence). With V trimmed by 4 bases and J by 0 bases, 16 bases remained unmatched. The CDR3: CASSTPYSLAGGHFSYNEQFF. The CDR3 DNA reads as TGTGCCAGTAGTACCCCCTATTCACTAGCGGGAGGCCACTTCTCCTACAATGAGCAGTTCTTC.

The CDR3: CASTILGTGKLFF. CDR3 DNA: TGTGCCAGTACCATCCTGGGGACGGGAAAACTGTTTTTT. This rearrangement joins TRBV19 to TRBJ1-4, with D possibly TRBD1 on 5 matching bases. Germline assignment: CDR1 LNHDA and CDR2 SQIVND (reference sequence). The CDR3 spans 13 residues. V lost 7 bases and J 10 bases, leaving 16 bases between the germline ends.

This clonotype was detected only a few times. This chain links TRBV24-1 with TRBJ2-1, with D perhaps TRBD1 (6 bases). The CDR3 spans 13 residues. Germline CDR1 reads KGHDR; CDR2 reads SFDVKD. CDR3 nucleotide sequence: TGTGCTACATCCGCAGGGGACCACAATGAGCAGTTCTTC. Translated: CATSAGDHNEQFF.

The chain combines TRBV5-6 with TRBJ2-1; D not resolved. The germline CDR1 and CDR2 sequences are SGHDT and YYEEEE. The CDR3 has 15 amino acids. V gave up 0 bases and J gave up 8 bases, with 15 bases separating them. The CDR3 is CASSLGSGFLDEQFF. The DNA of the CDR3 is TGTGCCAGCAGCTTGGGTAGTGGTTTTTTGGATGAGCAGTTCTTC.

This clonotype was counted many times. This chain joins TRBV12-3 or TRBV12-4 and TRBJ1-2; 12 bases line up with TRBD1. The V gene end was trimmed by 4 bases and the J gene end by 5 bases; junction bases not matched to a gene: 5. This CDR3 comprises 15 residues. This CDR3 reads CASSSGTGGDYGYTF. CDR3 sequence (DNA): TGTGCCAGCAGTTCCGGGACAGGGGGCGATTATGGCTACACCTTC.

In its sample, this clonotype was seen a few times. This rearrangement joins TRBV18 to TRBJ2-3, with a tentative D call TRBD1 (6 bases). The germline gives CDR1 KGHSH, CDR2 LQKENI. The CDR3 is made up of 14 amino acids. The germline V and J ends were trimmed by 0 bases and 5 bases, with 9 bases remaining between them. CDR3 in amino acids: CASSPPDRKDTQYF. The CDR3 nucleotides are TGTGCCAGCTCACCACCGGACAGAAAAGATACGCAGTATTTT. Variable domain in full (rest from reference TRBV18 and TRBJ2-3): NAGVMQNPRHLVRRRGQEARLRCSPMKGHSHVYWYRQLPEEGLKFMVYLQKENIIDESGMPKERFSAEFPKEGPSILRIQQVVRGDSAAYFCASSPPDRKDTQYFGPGTRLTVL.

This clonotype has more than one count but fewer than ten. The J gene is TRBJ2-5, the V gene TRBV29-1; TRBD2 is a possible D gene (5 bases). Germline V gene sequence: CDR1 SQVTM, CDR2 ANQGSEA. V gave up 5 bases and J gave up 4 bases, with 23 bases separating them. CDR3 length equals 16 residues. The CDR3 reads CSVYGLAGALLETQYF. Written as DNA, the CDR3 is TGCAGCGTTTATGGTCTCGCGGGTGCACTGTTAGAGACCCAGTACTTC.

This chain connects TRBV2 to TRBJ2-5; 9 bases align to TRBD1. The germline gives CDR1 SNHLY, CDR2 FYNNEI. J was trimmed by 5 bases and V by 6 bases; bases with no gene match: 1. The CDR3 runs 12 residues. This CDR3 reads CASRDRGETQYF. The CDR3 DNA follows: TGTGCCAGCAGGGACAGGGGCGAGACCCAGTACTTC.

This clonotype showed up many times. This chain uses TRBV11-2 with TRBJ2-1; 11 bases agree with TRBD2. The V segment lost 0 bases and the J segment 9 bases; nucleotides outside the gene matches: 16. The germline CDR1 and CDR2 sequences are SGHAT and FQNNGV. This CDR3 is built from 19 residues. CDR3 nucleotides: TGTGCCAGCAGCTTAGATCACACTAGCGGGAGCTCCGATCGGGGTGAGCAGTTCTTC. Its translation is CASSLDHTSGSSDRGEQFF.

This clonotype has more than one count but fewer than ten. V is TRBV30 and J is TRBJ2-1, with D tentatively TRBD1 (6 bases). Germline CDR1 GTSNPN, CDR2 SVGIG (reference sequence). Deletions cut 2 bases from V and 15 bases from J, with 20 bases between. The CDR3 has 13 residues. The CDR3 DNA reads TGTGCCTGGAGTCCCACAGGGTTAGGGGATGTGTTCTTC. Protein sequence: CAWSPTGLGDVFF.

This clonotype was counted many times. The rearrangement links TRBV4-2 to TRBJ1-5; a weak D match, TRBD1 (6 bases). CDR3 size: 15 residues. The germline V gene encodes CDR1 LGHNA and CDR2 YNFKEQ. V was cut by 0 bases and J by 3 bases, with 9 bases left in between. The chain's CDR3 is CASSQEGHFNQPQHF. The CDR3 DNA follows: TGTGCCAGCAGCCAAGAGGGACACTTCAATCAGCCCCAGCATTTT.

The CDR3 protein is CASSQGRIWGEQFF. CDR3 coding DNA: TGCGCCAGCAGCCAAGGAAGGATATGGGGTGAGCAGTTCTTC. This rearrangement joins TRBV4-3 to TRBJ2-1; unclear D gene. The germline gives CDR1 LGHNA, CDR2 YSLEER. V dropped 1 base and J dropped 9 bases, with 13 bases sitting between them. This CDR3 is 14 amino acids long.

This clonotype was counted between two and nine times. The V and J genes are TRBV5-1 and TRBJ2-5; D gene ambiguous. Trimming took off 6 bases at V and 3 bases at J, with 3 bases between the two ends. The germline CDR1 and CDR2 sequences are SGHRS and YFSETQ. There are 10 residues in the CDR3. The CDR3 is CASTEETQYF. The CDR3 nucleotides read TGCGCCAGCACTGAAGAGACCCAGTACTTC.